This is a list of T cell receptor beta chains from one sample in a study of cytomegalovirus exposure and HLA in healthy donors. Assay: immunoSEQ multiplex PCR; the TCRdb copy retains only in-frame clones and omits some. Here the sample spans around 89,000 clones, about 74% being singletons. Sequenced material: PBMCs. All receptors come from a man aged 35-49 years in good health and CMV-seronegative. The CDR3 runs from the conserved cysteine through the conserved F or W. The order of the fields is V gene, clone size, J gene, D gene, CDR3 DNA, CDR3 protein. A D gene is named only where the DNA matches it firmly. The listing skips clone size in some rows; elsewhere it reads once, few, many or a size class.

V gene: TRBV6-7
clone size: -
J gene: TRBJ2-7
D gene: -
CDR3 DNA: TGTGCCAGCAGACGGGAATCCTACTACGAGCAGTACTTC
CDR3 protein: CASRRESYYEQYF

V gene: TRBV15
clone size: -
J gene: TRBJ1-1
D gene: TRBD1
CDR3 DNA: TGTGCCACCAGCAGATCTCGGACAGGGATGAACACTGAAGCTTTCTTT
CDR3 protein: CATSRSRTGMNTEAFF

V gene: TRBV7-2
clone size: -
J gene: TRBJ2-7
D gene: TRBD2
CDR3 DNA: TGTGCCAGCAGCTTCAGCATGCTAGCGGGGGGTGAGCAGTACTTC
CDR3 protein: CASSFSMLAGGEQYF

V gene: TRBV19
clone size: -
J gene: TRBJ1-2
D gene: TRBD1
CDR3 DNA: TGTGCCAGTAGTATATCCATCATGAGGGACAGGGGCTATGGCTACACCTTC
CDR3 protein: CASSISIMRDRGYGYTF

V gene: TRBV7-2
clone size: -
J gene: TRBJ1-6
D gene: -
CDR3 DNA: TGTGCCAGCAGCCCCCGGGCGGGGTTGAATAATTCACCCCTCCACTTT
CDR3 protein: CASSPRAGLNNSPLHF

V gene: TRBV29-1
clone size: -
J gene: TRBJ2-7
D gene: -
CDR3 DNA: TGCAGCGTTTCGGATTGGGCCAACACGAACACCTACGAGCAGTACTTC
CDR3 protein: CSVSDWANTNTYEQYF

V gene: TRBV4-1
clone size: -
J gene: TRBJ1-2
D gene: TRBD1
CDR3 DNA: TGCGCCAGCAGCCTAGAGGTCCAGGGGGGCTATGGCTACACCTTC
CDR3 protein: CASSLEVQGGYGYTF

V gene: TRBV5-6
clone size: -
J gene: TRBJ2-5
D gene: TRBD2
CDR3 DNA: TGTGCCAGCAGCTTGGTTGCTCTCCTCGGGGGGGAGACCCAGTACTTC
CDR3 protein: CASSLVALLGGETQYF

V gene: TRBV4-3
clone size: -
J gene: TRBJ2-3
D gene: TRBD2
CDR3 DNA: TGCGCCAGCAGCGGGAGGGCAGGGCCCACAGATACGCAGTATTTT
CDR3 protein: CASSGRAGPTDTQYF

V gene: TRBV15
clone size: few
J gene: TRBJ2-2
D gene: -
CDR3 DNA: TGTGCCACCCCGGGGGGCAGGGTGGACGGGGAGCTGTTTTTT
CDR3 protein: CATPGGRVDGELFF

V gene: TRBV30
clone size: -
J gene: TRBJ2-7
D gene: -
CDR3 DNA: TGTGCCTGGGAGACACAAAACGACGAGCAGTACTTC
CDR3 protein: CAWETQNDEQYF

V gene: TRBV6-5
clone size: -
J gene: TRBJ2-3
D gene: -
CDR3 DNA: TGTGCCAGCAGTTACCCGGACAGTCCTAGCACAGATACGCAGTATTTT
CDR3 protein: CASSYPDSPSTDTQYF

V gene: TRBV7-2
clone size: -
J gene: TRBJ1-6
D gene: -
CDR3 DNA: TGTGCCAGCAGCTTCTTGGTTGTGAGGCAGGGACTTAATTCACCCCTCCACTTT
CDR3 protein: CASSFLVVRQGLNSPLHF

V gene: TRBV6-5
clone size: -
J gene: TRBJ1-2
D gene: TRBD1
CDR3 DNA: TGTGCCAGCAGTCAGGGGCCGGGACAGGGCTCTGGCTACACCTTC
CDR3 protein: CASSQGPGQGSGYTF

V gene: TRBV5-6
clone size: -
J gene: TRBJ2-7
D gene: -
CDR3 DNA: TGTGCCAGCAGTCCCCCCCGGGGCTACGAGCAGTACTTC
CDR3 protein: CASSPPRGYEQYF

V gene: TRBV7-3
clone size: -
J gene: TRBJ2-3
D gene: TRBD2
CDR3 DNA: TGTGCCAGCAGCCCCGGGACTAGCGGCTCAGATACGCAGTATTTT
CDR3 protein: CASSPGTSGSDTQYF

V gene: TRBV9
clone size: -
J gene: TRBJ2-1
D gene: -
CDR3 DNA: TGTGCCAGCAGCGTAGAACTCAACTACAATGAGCAGTTCTTC
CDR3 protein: CASSVELNYNEQFF

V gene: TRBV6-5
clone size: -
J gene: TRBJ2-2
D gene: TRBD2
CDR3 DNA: TGTGCCAGCAGTTACTCGGCTAGCGGGGGACTGGAGCTGTTTTTT
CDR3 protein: CASSYSASGGLELFF

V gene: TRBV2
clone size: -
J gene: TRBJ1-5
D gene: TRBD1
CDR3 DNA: TGTGCCAGCAGGACGGACAGGGGGCAGTATGATCAGCCCCAGCATTTT
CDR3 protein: CASRTDRGQYDQPQHF

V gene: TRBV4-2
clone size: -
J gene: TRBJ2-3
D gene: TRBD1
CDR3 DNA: TGTGCCAGCAGCTCTAAACAGGGGAGCGTTGGCACAGATACGCAGTATTTT
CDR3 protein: CASSSKQGSVGTDTQYF

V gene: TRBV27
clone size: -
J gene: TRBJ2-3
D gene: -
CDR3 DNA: TGTGCCAGCGCGGTGCTTCGCACAGATACGCAGTATTTT
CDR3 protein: CASAVLRTDTQYF

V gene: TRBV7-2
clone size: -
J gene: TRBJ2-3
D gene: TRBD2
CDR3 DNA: TGTGCCAGCAGCTTACGGGCGGGGGGCACGAGGGGCACAGATACGCAGTATTTT
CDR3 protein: CASSLRAGGTRGTDTQYF